What follows are 21 T cell receptor beta chains derived from one specimen sequenced in a study of T cell responses to AZD1222 COVID-19 vaccine. Data came from immunoSEQ multiplex PCR; TCRdb stores just in-frame clones and leaves some out. The sample has about 97,000 clones; approximately 86% are singletons. The input for sequencing was peripheral blood, taken on day 0 of AZD1222 vaccination. The receptors come from an adult in good health.

This clone was seen a handful of times. V gene TRBV9 combines with J gene TRBJ1-1; tentative D call: TRBD1 (6 bases). V was shortened by 6 bases and J by 6 bases, with 12 bases between the two germline ends. CDR1 is SGDLS, CDR2 YYNGEE, per germline. CDR3 length: 12 residues. The CDR3 loop reads CASTGVGAEAFF. The CDR3, as DNA: TGTGCCAGCACAGGGGTAGGGGCTGAAGCTTTCTTT.

The rearrangement joins TRBV15 to TRBJ1-1; 9 bases line up with TRBD1. The CDR3 contains 15 residues. After removal of 1 base from V and 5 bases from J, the junction contained 5 bases not matched to a gene. Germline lookup yields CDR1 LNHNV and CDR2 YYDKDF (reference sequence). CDR3 DNA sequence: TGTGCCACCAGCAGAGGGGGACAGGGTAAGACTGAAGCTTTCTTT. Amino acid sequence: CATSRGGQGKTEAFF. Combining the CDR3 with reference TRBV15 and TRBJ1-1 gives the whole variable domain DAMVIQNPRYQVTQFGKPVTLSCSQTLNHNVMYWYQQKSSQAPKLLFHYYDKDFNNEADTPDNFQSRRPNTSFCFLDIRSPGLGDTAMYLCATSRGGQGKTEAFFGQGTRLTVV.

This clone was recorded a few times. This chain's CDR3 is CASSPGQVGTGELFF. The CDR3 nucleotides are TGTGCCAGCTCACCAGGACAGGTGGGCACCGGGGAGCTGTTTTTT. The V and J genes are TRBV18 and TRBJ2-2, with 7 bases that match TRBD1. Looked up from germline, CDR1 is KGHSH and CDR2 is LQKENI. The V segment lost 2 bases and the J segment 4 bases; nucleotides outside the gene matches: 4. The CDR3 is made up of 15 amino acids.

CDR3 nucleotides: TGTGCCAGCAGCTTAAACCACCGACAGAGTCGACCCACTGAAGCTTTCTTT. This codes for CASSLNHRQSRPTEAFF. The chain joins TRBV7-3 to TRBJ1-1, with a weak D call TRBD1 (5 bases). The CDR3 contains 17 residues. Germline CDR1 and CDR2: SGHTA and FQGTGA. The V end was cut by 1 base, the J end by 4 bases, with 19 bases between.

The V gene is TRBV24-1, the J gene TRBJ1-5, with 7 bases identical to TRBD1. J was trimmed by 2 bases and V by 4 bases; bases with no gene match: 4. Germline loops: CDR1 KGHDR, CDR2 SFDVKD. This CDR3 has 15 residues. CDR3 loop: CATSDGGQGNQPQHF. In nucleotides, the CDR3 is TGTGCCACCAGTGACGGAGGACAGGGCAATCAGCCCCAGCATTTT.

This chain joins TRBV10-2 and TRBJ2-7; D remains ambiguous. Germline CDR1 reads WSHSY; CDR2 reads SAAADI. Trimming removed 4 bases from V and 0 bases from J, with 13 bases in between. This CDR3 comprises 15 residues. The CDR3: CASSAVGFASYEQYF. DNA for the CDR3: TGCGCCAGCAGTGCCGTCGGGTTTGCCTCCTACGAGCAGTACTTC.

Only a few counts were recorded for this clone. The same CDR3 arises from other DNA sequences in this sample as well. The V and J genes are TRBV29-1 and TRBJ1-3; tentatively, D is TRBD1 (5 bases). Germline assignment: CDR1 SQVTM and CDR2 ANQGSEA. V lost 6 bases to trimming and J lost 4 bases, with 13 bases between them. The CDR3 is 13 amino acids. CDR3 DNA sequence: TGCAGCGTCCGCGGGGACGGAGGAAACACCATATATTTT. Translated, it gives CSVRGDGGNTIYF. The full variable domain, in which reference TRBV29-1 and TRBJ1-3 provide the parts outside the CDR3, is SAVISQKPSRDICQRGTSLTIQCQVDSQVTMMFWYRQQPGQSLTLIATANQGSEATYESGFVIDKFPISRPNLTFSTLTVSNMSPEDSSIYLCSVRGDGGNTIYFGEGSWLTVV.

The chain joins TRBV4-2 to TRBJ1-1, with a weak D call TRBD1 (6 bases). The V and J ends lost 5 bases and 3 bases respectively, with 16 bases between them. This CDR3 comprises 15 residues. Germline V gene sequence: CDR1 LGHNA, CDR2 YNFKEQ. This chain's CDR3 is CASSSTGNSDTEAFF. CDR3 nucleotides: TGTGCCAGCAGCTCCACAGGGAACTCCGACACTGAAGCTTTCTTT.

The rearrangement joins TRBV10-2 to TRBJ2-7; the D call may be TRBD1 or TRBD2 (6 bases each). The length of the CDR3 is 14 residues. The V gene lost 8 bases and the J gene lost 6 bases, with 20 bases spanning the gap. Looked up from germline, CDR1 is WSHSY and CDR2 is SAAADI. The DNA of the CDR3 is TGCGCCAGCCGAAGGATCCGGGGGCGCCCCGAGCAGTACTTC. This sequence encodes CASRRIRGRPEQYF.

This rearrangement joins TRBV30 to TRBJ2-5; no clear D gene. The germline V and J ends were trimmed by 2 bases and 7 bases, with 5 bases remaining between them. CDR3 length: 10 residues. Germline lookup yields CDR1 GTSNPN and CDR2 SVGIG (reference sequence). This CDR3 is CAWSLGTQYF. CDR3 nucleotides: TGTGCCTGGAGTCTGGGGACCCAGTACTTC.

This rearrangement joins TRBV11-2 to TRBJ1-6; tentatively, D is TRBD1 (6 bases). The CDR3 consists of 17 residues. V lost 2 bases to trimming and J lost 0 bases, with 11 bases between them. The germline gives CDR1 SGHAT, CDR2 FQNNGV. In DNA, the CDR3 is TGTGCCAGCAGCTTAAGGTCGGACAGCTCCTATAATTCACCCCTCCACTTT. Its protein product is CASSLRSDSSYNSPLHF.

V and J are TRBV5-6 and TRBJ2-7; perhaps D is TRBD1 or TRBD2 (5 bases each). The CDR3 length is 14 residues. Looked up from germline, CDR1 is SGHDT and CDR2 is YYEEEE. V was trimmed by 0 bases and J by 4 bases, leaving 11 bases between them. The DNA of the CDR3 is TGTGCCAGCAGCTTGGGGGGGATCTGGTACGAGCAGTACTTC. It specifies CASSLGGIWYEQYF.

This chain connects TRBV5-1 to TRBJ1-1; the match to TRBD1 covers 8 bases. Germline CDR1 and CDR2: SGHRS and YFSETQ. The V gene end was trimmed by 0 bases and the J gene end by 7 bases; junction bases not matched to a gene: 5. There are 14 residues in the CDR3. The CDR3, as DNA: TGCGCCAGCAGCTTGGTAATACAGGGGGGTGAAGCTTTCTTT. Its protein product is CASSLVIQGGEAFF. Variable domain in full (rest from reference TRBV5-1 and TRBJ1-1): KAGVTQTPRYLIKTRGQQVTLSCSPISGHRSVSWYQQTPGQGLQFLFEYFSETQRNKGNFPGRFSGRQFSNSRSEMNVSTLELGDSALYLCASSLVIQGGEAFFGQGTRLTVV.

The V gene is TRBV7-8, the J gene TRBJ1-3, with D tentatively TRBD1 (5 bases). The CDR3 covers 16 residues. CDR1 SGHVS and CDR2 FQNEAQ come from the germline V gene. Trimming stripped 1 base from V and 0 bases from J, with 10 bases between. CDR3 sequence: CASSLVRQHSGNTIYF. The CDR3 bases are TGTGCCAGCAGCTTAGTCCGACAGCACTCTGGAAACACCATATATTTT.

The CDR3, as DNA: TGTGCCAGCAGTGGCCATAGCGGAGCAAACACCGGGGAGCTGTTTTTT. Translation: CASSGHSGANTGELFF. The J gene is TRBJ2-2, the V gene TRBV6-1; D is possibly TRBD2 (6 bases). This CDR3 has 16 residues. V lost 4 bases and J 2 bases, leaving 14 bases between the germline ends. The germline V gene encodes CDR1 MNHNS and CDR2 SASEGT.

The sample holds a few counts of this clone. V is TRBV6-5 and J is TRBJ1-2; the match to TRBD1 covers 8 bases. Germline V gene sequence: CDR1 MNHEY, CDR2 SVGAGI. The CDR3 sequence is 13 residues long. Losses at the gene ends were 6 bases for V and 4 bases for J; bases not matched to a gene: 4. The CDR3 bases are TGTGCCAGCAGAAGGACAGGGAGCTATGGCTACACCTTC. Its protein product is CASRRTGSYGYTF.

This chain joins TRBV27 and TRBJ2-3; 7 bases map to TRBD2. The germline CDR1 and CDR2 sequences are MNHEY and SMNVEV (reference sequence). The CDR3 spans 14 residues. Trimming took 4 bases from V and 5 from J; bases not matched to a gene: 6. CDR3 sequence reads: CASSWEGGIDTQYF. For the CDR3, the DNA is TGTGCCAGCAGTTGGGAGGGAGGAATAGATACGCAGTATTTT.

The CDR3: CASSFTGPSQPQHF. The DNA for the CDR3 is TGTGCCAGCAGTTTCACAGGGCCCTCCCAGCCCCAGCATTTT. The chain combines TRBV7-2 with TRBJ1-5, with a tentative D call TRBD1 (6 bases). V dropped 6 bases and J dropped 7 bases, with 16 bases sitting between them. This CDR3 is 14 amino acids long. In germline, CDR1 is SGHTA, CDR2 FQGNSA.

V and J are TRBV28 and TRBJ1-3; D is unclear. V gave up 2 bases and J gave up 3 bases, with 11 bases separating them. The length of the CDR3 is 15 residues. The germline V gene has CDR1 MDHEN and CDR2 SYDVKM. CDR3 bases: TGTGCCAGCAGTTTAGGAGGACCCATTGGAAACACCATATATTTT. Protein sequence: CASSLGGPIGNTIYF.

The chain joins TRBV4-3 to TRBJ1-2; 7 bases line up with TRBD1. The J segment lost 2 bases and the V segment lost 4 bases, leaving 19 bases of the junction unmatched. The germline gives CDR1 LGHNA, CDR2 YSLEER. The CDR3 is 19 amino acids. Written as DNA, the CDR3 is TGCGCCAGCAGCCCCCACCCCCTAGGAGGGACAGCGGTAAACTATGGCTACACCTTC. It specifies CASSPHPLGGTAVNYGYTF.

The rearrangement links TRBV2 to TRBJ1-1; D is unresolved. Germline V lookup: CDR1 SNHLY, CDR2 FYNNEI. This CDR3 comprises 13 residues. Trimming stripped 6 bases from V and 0 bases from J, with 8 bases between. The CDR3 sequence is CASRPHMNTEAFF. CDR3 coding DNA: TGTGCCAGCAGGCCACACATGAACACTGAAGCTTTCTTT.